The present entry profiles one TCR beta chain with its context. Its recognized antigen is unknown. Base-call qualities are not available, and no considerably larger clone is one nucleotide away. Collaborating institutions collected whole blood in K2EDTA tubes following their own protocols. For TCRbeta analysis, collaborator samples were shipped as frozen whole blood, as isolated PBMCs, or as DNA extracted from either sample type. The data were obtained in a study of blood T cell repertoires in COVID-19 (dated by TCRdb to 2020 to 2021). Broadly, across the study: The collaborator samples originated in the United States, Italy and Spain and spanned the acute and convalescent phases of COVID-19. The repertoires were released in a freely available public database meant as a resource for research on the immune response to SARS-CoV-2. Nearly every sample came with metadata listing a de-identified subject ID, COVID-19 status, age in years and sex. The prospective study material was composed of cDNA or gDNA derived from T cells, B-cell-depleted T cells, or PBMCs. The samples were drawn from two sources: the first 160 participants of the ongoing ImmuneRACE study, and 1,254 subjects contributed by 6 global collaborators. Where HLA class I and class II types were available, the types were taken from metadata supplied by the sample provider, not from assay-based typing. Deeply sampled blood TCRbeta repertoires from subjects exposed to, actively infected with, or recovered from COVID-19 were included in the dataset.

The CDR3, from cysteine to phenylalanine, totals 14 residues. The entry retains the CDR3 DNA only, 42 bases that are in frame from base 1. CDR1 and CDR2, looked up from the germline V gene, are MNHEY and SVGAGI. V and J lose 6 bases and 0 bases, and a span of 10 bases separates them. Overall study results and their limits: Clinical and demographic metadata were provided uncurated, with the amount varying by source and participant.

TCRbeta CDR3 regions were amplified from genomic DNA by means of the immunoSEQ Assay, a bias-controlled multiplex PCR. On the study's bioinformatics: The number of nucleated cells in each sample was estimated from the amplification of reference gene primers within the assay. To quantify the absolute abundance of each unique TCRbeta CDR3 rearrangement, sequence reads were collapsed and filtered. For each sample, productive Simpson clonality was calculated by taking the square root of Simpson's diversity index across productive rearrangements. TCRdb obtained this table from immuneACCESS and retained in-frame rearrangements with V and J assigned. These tables miss some clones; where compared with another copy, unresolved V genes account for less than half of the shortfall, and the remainder is unexplained. V, J and clone size are taken as reported in that table, and D and trimming were inferred from the DNA itself. The sample data list approximately 67,000 clones, and around 85% of these were observed just once. 15% to 20% of the sample rests with the top ten.

The chain joins TRBV6-5 to TRBJ2-3; the D gene is perhaps TRBD2, on 5 matching bases. Sequenced material: peripheral blood. The sequence came from a woman older than 75 with acute or convalescent COVID-19. The CDR3 reads as follows: CASRRTGSTDTQYF. The nucleotide sequence reads as follows: TGTGCCAGCAGAAGGACGGGGAGCACAGATACGCAGTATTTT.